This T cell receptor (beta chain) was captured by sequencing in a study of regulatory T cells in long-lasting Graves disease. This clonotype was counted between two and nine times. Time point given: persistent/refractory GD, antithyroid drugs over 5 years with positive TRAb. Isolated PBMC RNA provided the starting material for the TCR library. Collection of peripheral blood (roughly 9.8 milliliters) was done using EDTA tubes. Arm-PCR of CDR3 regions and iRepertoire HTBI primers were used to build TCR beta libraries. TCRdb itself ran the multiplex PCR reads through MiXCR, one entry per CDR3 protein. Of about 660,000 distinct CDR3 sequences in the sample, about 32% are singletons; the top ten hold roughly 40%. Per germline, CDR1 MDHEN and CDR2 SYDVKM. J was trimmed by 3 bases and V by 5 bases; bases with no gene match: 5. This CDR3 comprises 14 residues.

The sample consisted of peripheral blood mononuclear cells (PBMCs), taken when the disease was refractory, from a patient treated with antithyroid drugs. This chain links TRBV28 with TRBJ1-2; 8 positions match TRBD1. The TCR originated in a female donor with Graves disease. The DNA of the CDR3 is TGTGCCAGCAGTCTGACAGGGGTTGACTATGGCTACACCTTC. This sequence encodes CASSLTGVDYGYTF.